This T cell receptor (beta chain) derives from a study of T cell repertoires in cytomegalovirus infection. For the study at large: HLA-B-restricted CMV epitopes that are well studied were used alongside recently identified HLA-C-restricted ones. Carrying CMV and the relevant HLA type showed in public TCR beta signatures.

The study's findings and limits: HLA-C-restricted, CMV-specific TCR beta clonotypes were dominant ex vivo.

One entry per CDR3 protein, called by TCRdb with MiXCR from the reads. The top ten clones hold around 15% of a sample with approximately 910,000 distinct CDR3 sequences, about a third of them seen once. This clonotype is a singleton in its sample. Its antigen is not identified. This TCR derives from a human donor in good health (CMV status not recorded). Some clones in this sample may be carry-over from other donors' samples. The material was cultured CD8+ T cells from PBMCs, obtained from culture after CMV antigen stimulation.

The CDR3 DNA reads as TGTGCCAGCAGCGCCCCGGCGGGGGGTCTCTACAATGAGCAGTTCTTC. Its translation is CASSAPAGGLYNEQFF. The V and J genes are TRBV6-5 and TRBJ2-1, with TRBD2 matching over 8 bases. Germline V gives CDR1 MNHEY, CDR2 SVGAGI. The trim removed 6 bases at V and 3 bases at J, leaving 10 bases unmatched. This CDR3 has 16 residues.